These 10 T cell receptor beta chains were sequenced from one sample in a study of T cell responses to AZD1222 COVID-19 vaccine (dated by TCRdb to the early 2020s). The library was generated by the immunoSEQ multiplex PCR assay. As stored in TCRdb, this immuneACCESS dataset retains in-frame rearrangements with V and J assigned. A fraction of the clones does not appear; measured against another copy, unresolved V genes explain less than half of the discrepancy, and the remainder lacks a known reason. In all, the sample holds under 140,000 clones, and around 82% of those were seen once. 3.5% to 5% of the sample lies in the top ten. Reading the label with the study, this specimen's time point is: baseline before first vaccination. The sample in question was peripheral blood, obtained on day 0 of AZD1222 vaccination. The origin of the receptors is an adult in good health.

The gene calls are TRBV5-6 and TRBJ1-6; 7 nucleotides agree with TRBD1. The CDR3 runs to 18 residues. Unmatched junction bases numbered 6, after V lost 0 bases and J lost 0 bases. Germline-derived CDR1 and CDR2 are SGHDT and YYEEEE. The CDR3 here is CASSLEYNRGSYNSPLHF. CDR3 coding DNA: TGTGCCAGCAGCTTGGAATATAACAGGGGCTCCTATAATTCACCCCTCCACTTT.

This chain uses TRBV5-1 with TRBJ2-3; D could derive from TRBD1 or TRBD2 (5 bases each). The germline CDR1 and CDR2 sequences are SGHRS and YFSETQ. Trimming stripped 0 bases from V and 5 bases from J, with 10 bases between. The CDR3 has 14 residues. DNA of the CDR3: TGCGCCAGCAGCTTGGGTAGGGGAGTAGATACGCAGTATTTT. Encoded protein: CASSLGRGVDTQYF.

The genes are TRBV11-3 and TRBJ2-5; D uncertain. Per the germline V gene, CDR1 is SGHNT and CDR2 is YENEEA. This CDR3 comprises 14 residues. The V end was cut by 1 base, the J end by 2 bases, with 8 bases between. CDR3 bases: TGTGCCAGCAGCTTAGTGAGAGCACAAGAGACCCAGTACTTC. Translated: CASSLVRAQETQYF.

This clone came up once. The chain has TRBV9 and TRBJ2-1; possibly TRBD1 or TRBD2 for D (6 bases each). V was shortened by 3 bases and J by 9 bases, with 19 bases between the two germline ends. Germline assignment: CDR1 SGDLS and CDR2 YYNGEE. The length of the CDR3 is 15 residues. For the CDR3, the DNA is TGTGCCAGCAGCGCCGAGGAGGGGGGAATTAGTGAGCAGTTCTTC. This codes for CASSAEEGGISEQFF.

The rearrangement uses TRBV19 and TRBJ1-2; 8 bases agree with TRBD1. CDR1 is LNHDA and CDR2 is SQIVND in the germline V gene (reference sequence). V dropped 5 bases and J dropped 4; count of bases not matched to a gene: 9. The CDR3 extends over 15 amino acids. CDR3 coding DNA: TGTGCCAGTAGTGCCCAGGGGGCGCCCGGCTATGGCTACACCTTC. Residues: CASSAQGAPGYGYTF.

The chain recombines TRBV3-1 (or the pseudogene TRBV3-2) with TRBJ1-6, with D uncertain. The CDR3 covers 16 residues. From germline, CDR1 is LGHDT and CDR2 YNNKEL (reference sequence). With 4 bases removed from V and 9 bases from J, the gap between germline ends came to 19 bases. The CDR3 coding sequence is TGTGCCAGCAGCCTGGGGATTTACCGCTCTTCTTCACCCCTCCACTTT. As protein: CASSLGIYRSSSPLHF.

This rearrangement joins TRBV5-4 to TRBJ1-1; D unresolved. Trimming pared 5 bases from V and 5 bases from J, leaving 16 bases between. Per germline, CDR1 SGHNT and CDR2 YYREEE (reference sequence). This CDR3 has 14 amino acids. The chain's CDR3 is CASRAPNTGTEAFF. Here the CDR3 DNA reads TGTGCCAGCAGAGCTCCCAACACGGGGACTGAAGCTTTCTTT.

The chain couples TRBV12-3 or TRBV12-4 to TRBJ1-2; 7 bases map to TRBD1. After removal of 5 bases from V and 8 bases from J, the junction contained 8 bases not matched to a gene. This CDR3 contains 13 residues. As DNA, the CDR3 is TGTGCCAGCAGTCCCACAGGGGTGAGAGGCTACACCTTC. Amino acid sequence: CASSPTGVRGYTF.

The V call is TRBV7-2, the J call TRBJ1-1; D is unresolved. The length of the CDR3 is 12 residues. The V gene lost 1 base and the J gene lost 8 bases, with 8 bases spanning the gap. Germline V gene lookup returns CDR1 SGHTA and CDR2 FQGNSA. In nucleotides, the CDR3 is TGTGCCAGCAGCTTAGTGATCGGGGAAGCTTTCTTT. Translating it yields CASSLVIGEAFF.

This clone has more than one count but fewer than ten. V and J are TRBV4-3 and TRBJ1-6; D uncertain. Germline CDR1 LGHNA, CDR2 YSLEER. This CDR3 comprises 15 residues. V was trimmed by 0 bases and J by 5 bases, leaving 8 bases between them. DNA of the CDR3: TGCGCCAGCAGCCAAGATCGACTCCATAATTCACCCCTCCACTTT. Translating it yields CASSQDRLHNSPLHF.